This T cell receptor beta chain is drawn from a study of blood T cell repertoires in COVID-19. In the study overall: Sites across the United States, Italy and Spain contributed samples from acute and convalescent COVID-19.

Repertoires were generated with immunoSEQ multiplex PCR, while TCRdb's copy carries only in-frame clones and drops some. The table shows 95,000 to 110,000 clones, with 90% to 95% occurring only once. The clonotype comes from a human donor in a cohort sampled during active COVID-19. What was sequenced was peripheral blood.

CDR3 sequence (DNA): TGCAGCGTTGAAGATAGGAGGCGGAGAATCACTAGCAATCAGCCCCAGCATTTT. It is translated as CSVEDRRRRITSNQPQHF. The chain uses TRBV29-1 and TRBJ1-5; D is unresolved. The V and J ends lost 0 bases and 0 bases respectively, with 18 bases between them. CDR1 and CDR2 from the germline V gene are SQVTM and ANQGSEA. The CDR3 is 18 residues long.